This T cell receptor beta chain derives from a study of cytomegalovirus exposure and HLA in healthy donors. Study-wide results and caveats: In an earlier analysis, most TCR beta V segments were productive about 87% or about 30% of the time.

The sample holds a few counts of this clone. The target antigen is unknown. 60 Vbeta and 13 Jbeta primers were used in PCR. This table comes from immunoSEQ multiplex PCR, and its TCRdb copy is limited to in-frame clones, with some not included. The table shows over 200,000 clones, with about 84% occurring only once. This CDR3 is built from 15 residues. The trim removed 8 bases at V and 5 bases at J, leaving 6 bases unmatched. Germline CDR1 and CDR2: WNHNN and SYGVQD (reference sequence). The genes are TRBV10-1 and TRBJ2-3; 14 bases agree with TRBD2. Sequenced input: PBMCs. The receptor was isolated from a human donor in good health. The CDR3 loop reads CASGRLAGGKDTQYF. CDR3 DNA sequence: TGCGCCAGCGGACGACTAGCGGGAGGGAAAGATACGCAGTATTTT.